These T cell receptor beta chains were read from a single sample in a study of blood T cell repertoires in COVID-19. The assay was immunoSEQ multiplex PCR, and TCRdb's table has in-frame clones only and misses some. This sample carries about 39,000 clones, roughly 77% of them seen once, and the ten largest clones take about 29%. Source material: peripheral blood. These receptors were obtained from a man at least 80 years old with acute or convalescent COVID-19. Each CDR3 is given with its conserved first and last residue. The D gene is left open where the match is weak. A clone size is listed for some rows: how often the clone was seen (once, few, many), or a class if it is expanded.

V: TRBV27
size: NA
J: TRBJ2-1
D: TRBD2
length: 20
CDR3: CASSKRLSGLAGVSYNEQFF
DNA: TGTGCCAGCAGTAAACGCCTATCGGGACTAGCGGGAGTGTCCTACAATGAGCAGTTCTTC

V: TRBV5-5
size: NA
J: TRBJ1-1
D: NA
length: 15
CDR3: CASSLEQGQNTEAFF
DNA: TGTGCCAGCAGCTTGGAGCAGGGCCAGAACACTGAAGCTTTCTTT

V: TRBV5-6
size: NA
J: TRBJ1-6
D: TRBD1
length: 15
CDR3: CASSPETGGSSPLHF
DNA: TGTGCCAGCAGCCCAGAAACAGGGGGATCGTCACCCCTCCACTTT

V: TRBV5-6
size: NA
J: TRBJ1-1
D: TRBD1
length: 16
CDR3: CASSLNRGSMNTEAFF
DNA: TGTGCCAGCAGCTTAAACAGGGGGTCCATGAACACTGAAGCTTTCTTT

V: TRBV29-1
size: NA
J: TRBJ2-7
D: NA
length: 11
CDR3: CSVSGDQEQYF
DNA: TGCAGCGTTTCGGGGGATCAAGAGCAGTACTTC

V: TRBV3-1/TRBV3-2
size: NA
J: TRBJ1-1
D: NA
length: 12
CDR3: CASSRQNTEAFF
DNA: TGTGCCAGCAGCCGACAGAACACTGAAGCTTTCTTT

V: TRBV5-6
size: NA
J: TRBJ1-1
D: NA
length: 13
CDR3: CASSPGGNTEAFF
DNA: TGTGCCAGCAGCCCCGGGGGGAACACTGAAGCTTTCTTT

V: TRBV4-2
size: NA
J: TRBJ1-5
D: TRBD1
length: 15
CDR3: CASSQGDRGNQPQHF
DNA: TGTGCCAGCAGCCAAGGAGACAGGGGCAATCAGCCCCAGCATTTT

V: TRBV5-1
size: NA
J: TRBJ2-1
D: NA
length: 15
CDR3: CASSFGTDRLNEQFF
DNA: TGCGCCAGCAGCTTCGGCACAGACAGGCTAAATGAGCAGTTCTTC

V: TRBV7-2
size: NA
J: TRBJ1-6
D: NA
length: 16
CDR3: CASSLAREPSVSPLHF
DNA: TGTGCCAGCAGCTTAGCGAGGGAACCTTCCGTATCACCCCTCCACTTT

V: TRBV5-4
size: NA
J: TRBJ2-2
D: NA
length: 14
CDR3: CASSLGQNTGELFF
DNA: TGTGCCAGCAGCTTGGGACAAAACACCGGGGAGCTGTTTTTT

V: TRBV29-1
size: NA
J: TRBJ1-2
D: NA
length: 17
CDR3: CSVKGRPATGEYYGYTF
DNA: TGCAGCGTTAAAGGCCGCCCCGCGACGGGGGAATACTATGGCTACACCTTC

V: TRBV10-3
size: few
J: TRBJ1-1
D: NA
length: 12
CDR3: CAISERTDEAFF
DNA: TGTGCCATCAGTGAACGGACAGACGAAGCTTTCTTT

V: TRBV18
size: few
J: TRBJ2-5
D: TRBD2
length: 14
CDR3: CASSLAGNQETQYF
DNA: TGTGCCAGCTCTCTAGCGGGAAACCAAGAGACCCAGTACTTC

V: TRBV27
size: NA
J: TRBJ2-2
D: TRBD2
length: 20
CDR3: CASSPSPGLAGVVNTGELFF
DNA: TGTGCCAGCAGTCCCTCCCCGGGACTAGCGGGAGTCGTGAACACCGGGGAGCTGTTTTTT

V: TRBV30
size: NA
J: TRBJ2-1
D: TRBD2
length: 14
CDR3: CAWSVWGTSNEQFF
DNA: TGTGCCTGGAGTGTATGGGGGACTAGCAATGAGCAGTTCTTC

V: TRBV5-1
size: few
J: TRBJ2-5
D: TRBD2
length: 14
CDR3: CASSLAGGEETQYF
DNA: TGCGCCAGCAGCCTAGCGGGGGGGGAAGAGACCCAGTACTTC

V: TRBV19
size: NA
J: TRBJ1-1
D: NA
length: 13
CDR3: CASSMAGATEAFF
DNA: TGTGCCAGTAGTATGGCGGGGGCCACTGAAGCTTTCTTT

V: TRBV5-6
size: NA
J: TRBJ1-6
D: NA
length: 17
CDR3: CASSWGGAGPYNSPLHF
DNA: TGTGCCAGCAGCTGGGGTGGTGCAGGGCCCTATAATTCACCCCTCCACTTT

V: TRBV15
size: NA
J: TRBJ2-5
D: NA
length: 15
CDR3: CATSRVRVGGETQYF
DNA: TGTGCCACCAGCAGAGTTCGGGTCGGGGGAGAGACCCAGTACTTC

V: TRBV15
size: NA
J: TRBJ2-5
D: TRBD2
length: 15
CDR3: CATSGWGSGGETQYF
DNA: TGTGCCACCAGCGGATGGGGATCGGGGGGGGAGACCCAGTACTTC

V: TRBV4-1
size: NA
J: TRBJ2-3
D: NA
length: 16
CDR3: CASSPGGAENTDTQYF
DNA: TGCGCCAGCAGCCCCGGGGGAGCGGAGAACACAGATACGCAGTATTTT

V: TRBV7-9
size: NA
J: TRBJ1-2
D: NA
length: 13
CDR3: CASSLSGLYGYTF
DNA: TGTGCCAGCAGCTTATCAGGGCTCTATGGCTACACCTTC

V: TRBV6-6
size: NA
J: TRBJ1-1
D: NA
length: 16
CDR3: CASRHYPQGLNTEAFF
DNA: TGTGCCAGCAGACACTACCCCCAGGGGCTGAACACTGAAGCTTTCTTT

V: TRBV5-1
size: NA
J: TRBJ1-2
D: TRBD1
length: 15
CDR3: CASSLGQGDFYGYTF
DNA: TGCGCCAGCAGCTTGGGACAGGGTGATTTCTATGGCTACACCTTC

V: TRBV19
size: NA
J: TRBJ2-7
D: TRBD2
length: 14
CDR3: CASSIRDYPLKQYF
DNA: TGTGCCAGTAGTATCCGGGACTACCCTCTTAAGCAGTACTTC

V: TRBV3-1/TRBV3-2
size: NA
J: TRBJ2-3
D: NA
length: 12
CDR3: CASSLLTDTQYF
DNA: TGTGCCAGCAGTCTTCTCACAGATACGCAGTATTTT

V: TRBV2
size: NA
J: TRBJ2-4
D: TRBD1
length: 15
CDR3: CASTWDREFGDIQYF
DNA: TGTGCCAGCACCTGGGACAGGGAATTCGGGGACATTCAGTACTTC

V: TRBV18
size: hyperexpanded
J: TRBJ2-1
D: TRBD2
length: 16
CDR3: CASSPPSAGGGNEQFF
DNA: TGTGCCAGCTCACCACCGAGCGCGGGAGGAGGAAATGAGCAGTTCTTC

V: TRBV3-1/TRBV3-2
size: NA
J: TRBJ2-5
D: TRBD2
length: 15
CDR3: CASSQDSGGAGTQYF
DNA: TGTGCCAGCAGCCAAGATTCGGGGGGGGCCGGGACCCAGTACTTC

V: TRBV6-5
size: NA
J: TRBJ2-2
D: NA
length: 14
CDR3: CATIPGQNTGELFF
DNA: TGTGCCACCATCCCGGGACAGAACACCGGGGAGCTGTTTTTT

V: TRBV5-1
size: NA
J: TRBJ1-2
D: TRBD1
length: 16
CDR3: CASSLGAGGVNYGYTF
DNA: TGCGCCAGCAGCTTGGGTGCAGGGGGCGTTAACTATGGCTACACCTTC

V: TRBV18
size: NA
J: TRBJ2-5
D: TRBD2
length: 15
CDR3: CASSPPGLAEETQYF
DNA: TGTGCCAGCTCACCCCCGGGACTAGCAGAAGAGACCCAGTACTTC

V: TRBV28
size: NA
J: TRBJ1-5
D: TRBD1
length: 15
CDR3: CASTRQGLSNQPQHF
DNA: TGTGCCAGCACCCGACAGGGGTTGAGCAATCAGCCCCAGCATTTT

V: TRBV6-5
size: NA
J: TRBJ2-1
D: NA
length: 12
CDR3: CASSLQGDEQFF
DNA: TGTGCCAGCAGCCTGCAGGGTGATGAGCAGTTCTTC

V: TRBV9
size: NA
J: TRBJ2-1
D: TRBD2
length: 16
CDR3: CASSVAGGGSYNEQFF
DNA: TGTGCCAGCAGCGTAGCGGGGGGTGGGTCCTACAATGAGCAGTTCTTC

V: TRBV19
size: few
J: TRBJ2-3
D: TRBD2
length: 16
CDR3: CASSMPGTAGTSAQYF
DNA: TGTGCCAGTAGTATGCCCGGGACAGCCGGGACTAGCGCGCAGTATTTT

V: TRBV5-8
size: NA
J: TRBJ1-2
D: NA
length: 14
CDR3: CASSLGPGYYGYTF
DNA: TGTGCCAGCAGCTTGGGACCAGGCTATTATGGCTACACCTTC

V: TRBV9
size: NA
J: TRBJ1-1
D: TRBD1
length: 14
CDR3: CASSVRQGDTEAFF
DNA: TGTGCCAGCAGCGTCAGACAGGGTGACACTGAAGCTTTCTTT

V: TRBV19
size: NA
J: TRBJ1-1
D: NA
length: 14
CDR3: CASSIGRANTEAFF
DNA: TGTGCCAGTAGTATCGGCAGGGCGAACACTGAAGCTTTCTTT

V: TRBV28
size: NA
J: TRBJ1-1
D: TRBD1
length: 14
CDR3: CASSSTGGRTEAFF
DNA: TGTGCCAGCAGTTCGACAGGGGGCCGGACTGAAGCTTTCTTT

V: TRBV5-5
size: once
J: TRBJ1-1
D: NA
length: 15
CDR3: CASSLFSGVNTEAFF
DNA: TGTGCCAGCAGCTTGTTCTCCGGGGTGAACACTGAAGCTTTCTTT

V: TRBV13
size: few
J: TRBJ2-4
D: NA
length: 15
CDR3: CASSLRGTSKNIQYF
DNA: TGTGCCAGCAGCTTACGCGGCACTTCCAAAAACATTCAGTACTTC

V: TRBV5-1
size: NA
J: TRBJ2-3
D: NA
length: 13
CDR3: CASSGGAVDTQYF
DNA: TGCGCCAGCAGCGGGGGGGCGGTAGATACGCAGTATTTT

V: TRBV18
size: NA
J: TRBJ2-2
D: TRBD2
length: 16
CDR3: CASSVSSGSWSGELFF
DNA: TGTGCCAGCTCAGTTTCTAGCGGGAGTTGGTCCGGGGAGCTGTTTTTT

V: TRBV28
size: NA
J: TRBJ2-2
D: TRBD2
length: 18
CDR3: CASNTPRLAGRWSGELFF
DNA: TGTGCCAGCAACACACCGAGACTAGCGGGACGGTGGTCCGGGGAGCTGTTTTTT

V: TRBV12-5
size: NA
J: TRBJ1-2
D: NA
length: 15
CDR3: CASALNPRAQDGYTF
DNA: TGTGCTAGTGCCCTTAACCCCAGGGCTCAGGATGGCTACACCTTC

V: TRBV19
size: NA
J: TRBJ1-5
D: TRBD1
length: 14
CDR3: CASRDRGIDQPQHF
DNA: TGTGCCAGTAGAGACAGGGGGATAGATCAGCCCCAGCATTTT

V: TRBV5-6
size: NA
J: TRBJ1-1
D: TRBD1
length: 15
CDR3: CASSLTAGGRTEAFF
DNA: TGTGCCAGCAGCTTGACGGCAGGGGGTAGAACTGAAGCTTTCTTT

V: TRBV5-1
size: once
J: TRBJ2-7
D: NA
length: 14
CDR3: CASSLGTVSYEQYF
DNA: TGCGCCAGCAGCTTGGGGACAGTCTCCTACGAGCAGTACTTC

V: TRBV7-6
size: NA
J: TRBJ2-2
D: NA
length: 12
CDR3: CASSTQTGELFF
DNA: TGTGCCAGCAGCACCCAGACCGGGGAGCTGTTTTTT